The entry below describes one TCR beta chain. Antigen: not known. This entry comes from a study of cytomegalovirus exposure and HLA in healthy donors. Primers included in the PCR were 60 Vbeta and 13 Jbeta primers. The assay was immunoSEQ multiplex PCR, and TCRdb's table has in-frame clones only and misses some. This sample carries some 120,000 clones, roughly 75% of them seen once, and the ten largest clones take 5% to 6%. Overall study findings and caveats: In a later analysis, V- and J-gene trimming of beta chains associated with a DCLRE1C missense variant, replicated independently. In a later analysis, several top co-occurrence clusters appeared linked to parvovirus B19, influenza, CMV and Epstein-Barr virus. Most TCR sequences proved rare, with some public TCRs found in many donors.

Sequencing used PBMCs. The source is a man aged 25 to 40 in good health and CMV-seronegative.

CDR3 protein: CASSLGLVYEQYF. DNA for the CDR3: TGTGCCAGCAGCCTGGGACTCGTCTACGAGCAGTACTTC. V and J are TRBV27 and TRBJ2-7; a possible D gene is TRBD2 (6 bases). Germline values: CDR1 MNHEY, CDR2 SMNVEV (reference sequence). This CDR3 is built from 13 residues. Trimming shortened V by 6 bases and J by 3 bases, and 12 bases separated the two germline ends.